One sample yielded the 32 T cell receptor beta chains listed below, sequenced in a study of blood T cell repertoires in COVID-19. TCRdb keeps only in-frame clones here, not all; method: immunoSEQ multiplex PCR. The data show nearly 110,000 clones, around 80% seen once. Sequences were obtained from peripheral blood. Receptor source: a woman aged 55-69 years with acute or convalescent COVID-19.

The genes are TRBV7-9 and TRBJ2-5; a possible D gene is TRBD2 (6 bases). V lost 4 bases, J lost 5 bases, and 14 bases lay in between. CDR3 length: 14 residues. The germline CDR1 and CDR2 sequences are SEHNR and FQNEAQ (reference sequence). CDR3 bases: TGTGCCAGCAGCTCAGGCCGGGCGGGGGAGACCCAGTACTTC. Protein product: CASSSGRAGETQYF.

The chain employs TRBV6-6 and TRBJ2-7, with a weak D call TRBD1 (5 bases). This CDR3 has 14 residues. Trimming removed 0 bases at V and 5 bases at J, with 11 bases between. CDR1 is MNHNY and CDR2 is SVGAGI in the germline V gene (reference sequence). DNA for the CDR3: TGTGCCAGCAGTTACTCGACAGCACCGAACGAGCAGTACTTC. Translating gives CASSYSTAPNEQYF.

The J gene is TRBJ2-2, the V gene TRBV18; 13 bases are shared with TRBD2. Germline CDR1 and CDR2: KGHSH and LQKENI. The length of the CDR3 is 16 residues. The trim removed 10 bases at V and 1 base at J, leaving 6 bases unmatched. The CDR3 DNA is TGTGCCACCCCGAGGACTAGCGGGGGGAACACCGGGGAGCTGTTTTTT. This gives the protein CATPRTSGGNTGELFF.

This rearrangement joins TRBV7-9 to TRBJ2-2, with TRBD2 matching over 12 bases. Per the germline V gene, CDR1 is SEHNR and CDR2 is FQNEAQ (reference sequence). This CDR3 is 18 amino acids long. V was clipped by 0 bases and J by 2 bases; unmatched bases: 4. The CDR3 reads CASSLALAGGANTGELFF. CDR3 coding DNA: TGTGCCAGCAGCTTAGCCCTAGCGGGAGGGGCAAACACCGGGGAGCTGTTTTTT.

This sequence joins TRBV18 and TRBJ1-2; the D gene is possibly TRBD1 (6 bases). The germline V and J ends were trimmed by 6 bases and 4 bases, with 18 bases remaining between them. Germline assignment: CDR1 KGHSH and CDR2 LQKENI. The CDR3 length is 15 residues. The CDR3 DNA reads TGTGCCAGCTCTTCACCTACAGGGATTACCTATGGCTACACCTTC. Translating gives CASSSPTGITYGYTF.

The CDR3: CASSRFGLEAETQYF. CDR3 bases: TGTGCCAGCAGCCGCTTTGGACTAGAGGCGGAGACCCAGTACTTC. The rearrangement uses TRBV7-9 and TRBJ2-5; the match to TRBD2 covers 7 bases. Unmatched junction bases numbered 11, after V lost 5 bases and J lost 5 bases. This CDR3 region has 15 residues. Germline CDR1 and CDR2: SEHNR and FQNEAQ (reference sequence). Using reference TRBV7-9 and TRBJ2-5 for the parts outside the CDR3, the full variable domain is DTGVSQNPRHKITKRGQNVTFRCDPISEHNRLYWYRQTLGQGPEFLTYFQNEAQLEKSRLLSDRFSAERPKGSFSTLEIQRTEQGDSAMYLCASSRFGLEAETQYFGPGTRLLVL.

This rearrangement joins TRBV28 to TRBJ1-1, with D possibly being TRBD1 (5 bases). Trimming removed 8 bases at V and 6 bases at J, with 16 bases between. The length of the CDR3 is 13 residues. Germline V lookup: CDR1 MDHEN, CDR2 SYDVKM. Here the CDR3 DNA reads TGTGCCAGCCTTGAGGCCAGGGTTGCTGAAGCTTTCTTT. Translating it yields CASLEARVAEAFF.

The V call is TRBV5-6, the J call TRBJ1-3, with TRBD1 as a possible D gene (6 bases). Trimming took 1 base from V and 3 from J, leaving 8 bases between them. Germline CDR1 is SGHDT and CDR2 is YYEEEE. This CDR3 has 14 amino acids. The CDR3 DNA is TGTGCCAGCAGCTTGTGGGGGCTTGGAAACACCATATATTTT. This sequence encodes CASSLWGLGNTIYF.

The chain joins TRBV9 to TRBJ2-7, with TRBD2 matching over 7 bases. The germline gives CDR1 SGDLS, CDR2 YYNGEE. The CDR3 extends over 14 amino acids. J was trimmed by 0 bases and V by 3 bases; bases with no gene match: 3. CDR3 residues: CASSEGGDSYEQYF. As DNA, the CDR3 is TGTGCCAGCAGCGAGGGAGGGGACTCCTACGAGCAGTACTTC.

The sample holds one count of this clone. The CDR3: CASSFIGGAGTDTQYF. The CDR3 bases are TGTGCCAGCAGTTTTATCGGGGGAGCCGGCACAGATACGCAGTATTTT. The chain recombines TRBV28 with TRBJ2-3, with D perhaps TRBD2 (6 bases). The CDR3 spans 16 residues. With 3 bases removed from V and 1 base from J, the gap between germline ends came to 14 bases. The V gene's germline CDR1 is MDHEN and CDR2 SYDVKM.

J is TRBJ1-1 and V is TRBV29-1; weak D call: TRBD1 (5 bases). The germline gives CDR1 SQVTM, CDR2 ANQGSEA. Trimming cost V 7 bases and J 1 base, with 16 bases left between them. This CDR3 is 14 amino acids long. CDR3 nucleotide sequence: TGCAGCGCAACCTTGGGAGGGACGAACACTGAAGCTTTCTTT. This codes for CSATLGGTNTEAFF.

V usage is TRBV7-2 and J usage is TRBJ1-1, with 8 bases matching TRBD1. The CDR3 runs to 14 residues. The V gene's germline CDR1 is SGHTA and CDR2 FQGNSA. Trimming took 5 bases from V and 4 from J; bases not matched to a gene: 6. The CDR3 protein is CASSLAGGVTEAFF. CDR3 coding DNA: TGTGCCAGCAGCCTGGCAGGGGGCGTCACTGAAGCTTTCTTT. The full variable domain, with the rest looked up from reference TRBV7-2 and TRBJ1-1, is GAGVSQSPSNKVTEKGKDVELRCDPISGHTALYWYRQSLGQGLEFLIYFQGNSAPDKSGLPSDRFSAERTGGSVSTLTIQRTQQEDSAVYLCASSLAGGVTEAFFGQGTRLTVV.

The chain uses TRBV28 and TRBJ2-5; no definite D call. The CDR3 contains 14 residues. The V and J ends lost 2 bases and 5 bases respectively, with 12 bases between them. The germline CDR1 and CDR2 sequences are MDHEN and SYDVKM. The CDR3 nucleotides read TGTGCCAGCAGTTTACACGCCACTCGGGAGACCCAGTACTTC. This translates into CASSLHATRETQYF.

Written as DNA, the CDR3 is TGTGCCAGCAGTCGAAGAGGCTCTGGGGCCAACGTCCTGACTTTC. The encoded protein is CASSRRGSGANVLTF. The V gene is TRBV6-2 or TRBV6-3, the J gene TRBJ2-6; D uncertain. CDR1 is MNHEY, CDR2 SVGEGT, per germline. CDR3 length equals 15 residues. The V and J ends lost 5 bases and 0 bases respectively, with 8 bases between them.

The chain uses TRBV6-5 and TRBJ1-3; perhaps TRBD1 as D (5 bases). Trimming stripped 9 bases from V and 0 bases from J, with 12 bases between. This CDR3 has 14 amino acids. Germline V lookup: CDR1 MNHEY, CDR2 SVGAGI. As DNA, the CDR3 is TGTGCCAGTTCCAGGGATGACTCTGGAAACACCATATATTTT. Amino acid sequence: CASSRDDSGNTIYF.

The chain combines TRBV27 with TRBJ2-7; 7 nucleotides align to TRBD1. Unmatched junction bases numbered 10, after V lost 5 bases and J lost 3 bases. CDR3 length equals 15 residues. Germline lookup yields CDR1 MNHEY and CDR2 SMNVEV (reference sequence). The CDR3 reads CASSPRPGGFYEQYF. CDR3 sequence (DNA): TGTGCCAGCAGTCCCCGCCCAGGGGGTTTCTACGAGCAGTACTTC.

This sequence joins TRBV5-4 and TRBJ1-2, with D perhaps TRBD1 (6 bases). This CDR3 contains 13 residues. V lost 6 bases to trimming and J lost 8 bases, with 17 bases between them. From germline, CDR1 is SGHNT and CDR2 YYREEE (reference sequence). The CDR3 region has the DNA TGTGCCAGCAACGCACAGGGTATCAGGGGCTACACCTTC. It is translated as CASNAQGIRGYTF. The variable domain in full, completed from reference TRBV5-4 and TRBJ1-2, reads ETGVTQSPTHLIKTRGQQVTLRCSSQSGHNTVSWYQQALGQGPQFIFQYYREEENGRGNFPPRFSGLQFPNYSSELNVNALELDDSALYLCASNAQGIRGYTFGSGTRLTVV.

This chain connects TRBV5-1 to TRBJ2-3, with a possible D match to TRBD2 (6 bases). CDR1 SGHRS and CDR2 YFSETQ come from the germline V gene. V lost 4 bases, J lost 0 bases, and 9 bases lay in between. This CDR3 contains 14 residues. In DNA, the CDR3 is TGCGCCAGCAGCCCGGGGACTAGCACAGATACGCAGTATTTT. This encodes CASSPGTSTDTQYF.

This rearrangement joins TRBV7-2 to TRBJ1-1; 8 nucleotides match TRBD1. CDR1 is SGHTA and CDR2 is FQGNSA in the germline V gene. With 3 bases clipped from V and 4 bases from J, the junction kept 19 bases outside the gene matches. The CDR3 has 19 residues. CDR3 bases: TGTGCCAGCAGCTTTATTCTCGGGCAGGGGGCCGCGGTGGGCACTGAAGCTTTCTTT. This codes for CASSFILGQGAAVGTEAFF.

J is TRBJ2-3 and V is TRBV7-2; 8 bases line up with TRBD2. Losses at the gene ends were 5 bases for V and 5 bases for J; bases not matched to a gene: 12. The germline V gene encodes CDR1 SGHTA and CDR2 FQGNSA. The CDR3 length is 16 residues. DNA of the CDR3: TGTGCCAGCAGCGCCGCCTTTACTAGCGGCGGAGATACGCAGTATTTT. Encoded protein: CASSAAFTSGGDTQYF.

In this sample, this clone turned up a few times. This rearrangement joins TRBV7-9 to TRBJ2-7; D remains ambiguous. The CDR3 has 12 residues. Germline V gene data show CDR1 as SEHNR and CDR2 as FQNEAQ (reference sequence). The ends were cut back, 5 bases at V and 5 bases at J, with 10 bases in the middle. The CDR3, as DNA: TGTGCCAGCAGCCCAGTCGTGCACGAGCAGTACTTC. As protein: CASSPVVHEQYF.

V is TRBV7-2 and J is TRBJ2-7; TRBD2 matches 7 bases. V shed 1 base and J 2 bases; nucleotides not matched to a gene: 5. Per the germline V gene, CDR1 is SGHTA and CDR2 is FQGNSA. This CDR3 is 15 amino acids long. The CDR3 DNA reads TGTGCCAGCAGCTTAGATCCGGGGGGACCCTACGAGCAGTACTTC. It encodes CASSLDPGGPYEQYF.

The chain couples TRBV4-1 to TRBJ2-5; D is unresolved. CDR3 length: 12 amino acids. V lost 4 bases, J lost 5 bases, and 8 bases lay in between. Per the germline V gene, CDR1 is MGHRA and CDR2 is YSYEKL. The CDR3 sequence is CASSPGPETQYF. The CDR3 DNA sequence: TGCGCCAGCAGCCCTGGCCCGGAGACCCAGTACTTC.

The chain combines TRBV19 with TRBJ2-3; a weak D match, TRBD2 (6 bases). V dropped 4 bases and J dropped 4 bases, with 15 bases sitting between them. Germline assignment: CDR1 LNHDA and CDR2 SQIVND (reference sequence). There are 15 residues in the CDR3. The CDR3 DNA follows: TGTGCCAGTAGTAAAAGACCCAGGGAGGCAGATACGCAGTATTTT. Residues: CASSKRPREADTQYF.

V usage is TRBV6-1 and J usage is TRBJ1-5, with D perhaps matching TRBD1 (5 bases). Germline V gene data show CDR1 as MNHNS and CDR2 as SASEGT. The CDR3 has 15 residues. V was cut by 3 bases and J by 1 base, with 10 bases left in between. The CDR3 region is CASSDAGFSNQPQHF. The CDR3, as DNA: TGTGCCAGCAGTGATGCAGGGTTCAGCAATCAGCCCCAGCATTTT.

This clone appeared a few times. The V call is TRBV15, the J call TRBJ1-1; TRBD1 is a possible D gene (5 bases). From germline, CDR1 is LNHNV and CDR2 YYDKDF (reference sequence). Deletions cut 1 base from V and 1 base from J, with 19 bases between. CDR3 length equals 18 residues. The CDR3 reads CATSRAPAGGTWNTEAFF. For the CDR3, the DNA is TGTGCCACCAGCAGAGCCCCCGCGGGGGGTACTTGGAACACTGAAGCTTTCTTT.

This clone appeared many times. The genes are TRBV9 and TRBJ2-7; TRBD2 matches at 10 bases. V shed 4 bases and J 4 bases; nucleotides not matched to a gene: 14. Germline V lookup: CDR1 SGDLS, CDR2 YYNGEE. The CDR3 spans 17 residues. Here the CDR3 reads CASSPGGAGGHPYEQYF. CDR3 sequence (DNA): TGTGCCAGCAGCCCGGGAGGAGCGGGGGGGCATCCTTACGAGCAGTACTTC.

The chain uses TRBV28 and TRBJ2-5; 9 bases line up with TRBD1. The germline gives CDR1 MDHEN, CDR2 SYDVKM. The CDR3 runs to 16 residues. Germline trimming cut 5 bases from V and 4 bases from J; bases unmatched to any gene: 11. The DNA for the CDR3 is TGTGCCAGCAGTCTGGACAGGGGCAGTTGGACAGAGACCCAGTACTTC. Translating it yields CASSLDRGSWTETQYF.

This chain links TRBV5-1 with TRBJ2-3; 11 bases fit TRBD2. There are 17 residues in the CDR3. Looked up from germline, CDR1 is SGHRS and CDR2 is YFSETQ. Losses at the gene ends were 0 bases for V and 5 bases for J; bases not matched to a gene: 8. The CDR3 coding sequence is TGCGCCAGCAGCTTGGGCCTAGCGGGGGGATTGGTAGATACGCAGTATTTT. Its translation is CASSLGLAGGLVDTQYF.

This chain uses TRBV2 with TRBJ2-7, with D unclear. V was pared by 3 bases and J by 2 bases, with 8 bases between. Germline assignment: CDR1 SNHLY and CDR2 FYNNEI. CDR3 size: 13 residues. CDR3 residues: CASSDSLAYEQYF. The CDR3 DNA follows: TGTGCCAGCAGTGATAGCTTGGCCTACGAGCAGTACTTC.

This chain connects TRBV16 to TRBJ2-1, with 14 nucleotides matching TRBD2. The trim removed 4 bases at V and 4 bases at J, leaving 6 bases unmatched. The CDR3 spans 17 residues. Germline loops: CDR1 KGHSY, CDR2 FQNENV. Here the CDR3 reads CASSRTSGGSPYNEQFF. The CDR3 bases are TGTGCCAGCAGCCGGACTAGCGGGGGGAGTCCGTACAATGAGCAGTTCTTC.

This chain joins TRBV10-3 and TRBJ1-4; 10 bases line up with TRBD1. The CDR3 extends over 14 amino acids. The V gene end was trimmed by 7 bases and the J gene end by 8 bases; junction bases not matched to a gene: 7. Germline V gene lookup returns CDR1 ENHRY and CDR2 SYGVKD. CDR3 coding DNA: TGTGCCATCAAGGGGGACAGGGGATTGGAAAAACTGTTTTTT. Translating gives CAIKGDRGLEKLFF.